Listed below are T cell receptor beta chains from one sample, sequenced in a study of CD8 T cells in ankylosing spondylitis. MiXCR, run by TCRdb on the 5' RACE reads, gives a single entry per CDR3 protein. The repertoire holds 400,000 to 450,000 distinct CDR3 sequences, with roughly 18% as singletons. The sample comprised blood, either unsorted or a sorted T cell fraction (not recorded which). Receptor source: a male donor with ankylosing spondylitis. The CDR3 runs from the conserved cysteine through the conserved F or W. A D gene is named only where the DNA matches it firmly. Clone size appears in some rows only: once, few, many, or a class for an expanded clone.

d_call: NA; j_call: TRBJ2-1; v_call: TRBV9; clone_size: NA; cdr3_aa: CASSVNRVDPQFF; cdr3_nt: TGTGCCAGCAGCGTCAACCGAGTAGACCCACAGTTCTTC
d_call: NA; j_call: TRBJ1-5; v_call: TRBV6-1; clone_size: NA; cdr3_aa: CASSAVRGNQPQHF; cdr3_nt: TGTGCCAGCAGTGCCGTAAGGGGGAATCAGCCCCAGCATTTT
d_call: NA; j_call: TRBJ1-2; v_call: TRBV20-1; clone_size: NA; cdr3_aa: CSAGGRGANYGYTF; cdr3_nt: TGCAGTGCGGGCGGGAGGGGGGCCAACTATGGCTACACCTTC
d_call: NA; j_call: TRBJ2-3; v_call: TRBV5-1; clone_size: many; cdr3_aa: CASSFSQNTDTQYF; cdr3_nt: TGCGCCAGCAGCTTCTCACAGAACACAGATACGCAGTATTTT
d_call: NA; j_call: TRBJ1-2; v_call: TRBV21-1; clone_size: NA; cdr3_aa: CASSPQKPTGGRSLGYTF; cdr3_nt: TGTGCCAGCAGCCCACAAAAACCCACAGGGGGCAGGTCACTAGGCTACACCTTC
d_call: TRBD2; j_call: TRBJ2-7; v_call: TRBV5-1; clone_size: few; cdr3_aa: CASSLPGGTTSF; cdr3_nt: TGCGCCAGCAGCTTGCCAGGAGGGACTACCTCCTTC
d_call: NA; j_call: TRBJ2-3; v_call: TRBV7-2; clone_size: many; cdr3_aa: CASSLFPSGTDTQYF; cdr3_nt: TGTGCCAGCAGCTTATTTCCATCGGGCACAGATACGCAGTATTTT
d_call: NA; j_call: TRBJ2-7; v_call: TRBV20-1; clone_size: NA; cdr3_aa: CSASSPGTTYEQYF; cdr3_nt: TGCAGTGCTAGTTCCCCCGGGACCACCTACGAGCAGTACTTC
d_call: TRBD1; j_call: TRBJ2-2; v_call: TRBV20-1; clone_size: many; cdr3_aa: CSAGQGTGELFF; cdr3_nt: TGCAGTGCGGGACAGGGTACCGGGGAGCTGTTTTTT
d_call: NA; j_call: TRBJ2-1; v_call: TRBV5-1; clone_size: NA; cdr3_aa: CASSLERTYNEQFF; cdr3_nt: TGCGCCAGCAGCTTGGAACGGACGTACAATGAGCAGTTCTTC
d_call: NA; j_call: TRBJ2-1; v_call: TRBV7-3; clone_size: few; cdr3_aa: CASSTLGPSEQFF; cdr3_nt: TGTGCCAGCAGCACCCTCGGGCCGAGCGAGCAGTTCTTC
d_call: TRBD2; j_call: TRBJ2-1; v_call: TRBV2; clone_size: few; cdr3_aa: CASRWPSQAGLSYNEQFF; cdr3_nt: TGTGCCAGCAGGTGGCCATCCCAAGCGGGGCTCTCCTACAATGAGCAGTTCTTC
d_call: NA; j_call: TRBJ2-3; v_call: TRBV7-3; clone_size: NA; cdr3_aa: CASSLGDTPDTQYF; cdr3_nt: TGTGCCAGCAGCTTAGGGGACACCCCAGATACGCAGTATTTT
d_call: NA; j_call: TRBJ2-7; v_call: TRBV7-2; clone_size: NA; cdr3_aa: CASSFSPEFGQYF; cdr3_nt: TGTGCCAGCAGCTTTTCCCCTGAGTTCGGGCAGTACTTC
d_call: NA; j_call: TRBJ1-3; v_call: TRBV21-1; clone_size: NA; cdr3_aa: CASSKGELRESQTGNTIYF; cdr3_nt: TGTGCCAGCAGCAAAGGGGAATTAAGAGAGTCGCAGACTGGAAACACCATATATTTT
d_call: TRBD1; j_call: TRBJ2-1; v_call: TRBV12-3/TRBV12-4; clone_size: NA; cdr3_aa: CASTGQGGNEQFF; cdr3_nt: TGTGCCAGCACGGGACAGGGTGGCAATGAGCAGTTCTTC
d_call: NA; j_call: TRBJ1-1; v_call: TRBV29-1; clone_size: NA; cdr3_aa: CSAWGGDTTEAFF; cdr3_nt: TGCAGTGCTTGGGGGGGGGACACCACTGAAGCTTTCTTT
d_call: NA; j_call: TRBJ2-7; v_call: TRBV11-2; clone_size: NA; cdr3_aa: CASSSIKRTGRSYEQYF; cdr3_nt: TGTGCCAGCAGCTCGATAAAAAGAACAGGAAGGTCCTACGAGCAGTACTTC
d_call: TRBD2; j_call: TRBJ2-7; v_call: TRBV28; clone_size: NA; cdr3_aa: CASSSHGTKKSEFEQYF; cdr3_nt: TGTGCCAGCAGCTCCCACGGGACTAAAAAATCGGAGTTCGAGCAGTACTTC
d_call: TRBD1; j_call: TRBJ1-1; v_call: TRBV11-3; clone_size: few; cdr3_aa: CASSARTGGNTEAFF; cdr3_nt: TGTGCCAGCAGCGCCCGGACAGGCGGAAACACTGAAGCTTTCTTT
d_call: TRBD2; j_call: TRBJ2-7; v_call: TRBV28; clone_size: NA; cdr3_aa: CASSSGLAGGTPRRYF; cdr3_nt: TGTGCCAGCAGTTCGGGACTAGCGGGAGGAACCCCCCGAAGGTACTTC
d_call: TRBD2; j_call: TRBJ2-1; v_call: TRBV7-2; clone_size: NA; cdr3_aa: CASSPSGSKYYNEQFF; cdr3_nt: TGTGCCAGCAGCCCGAGCGGGAGTAAGTACTACAATGAGCAGTTCTTC
d_call: NA; j_call: TRBJ2-1; v_call: TRBV24-1; clone_size: many; cdr3_aa: CATSGGGYNEQFF; cdr3_nt: TGTGCCACCAGTGGGGGCGGATACAATGAGCAGTTCTTC
d_call: NA; j_call: TRBJ2-2; v_call: TRBV28; clone_size: NA; cdr3_aa: CASSRLLNTGELFF; cdr3_nt: TGTGCCAGCAGTCGGCTACTGAACACCGGGGAGCTGTTTTTT
d_call: TRBD2; j_call: TRBJ2-3; v_call: TRBV20-1; clone_size: few; cdr3_aa: CSARDIAGGPRTQYF; cdr3_nt: TGCAGTGCTAGAGACATAGCGGGGGGGCCGCGGACGCAGTATTTT
d_call: NA; j_call: TRBJ2-7; v_call: TRBV9; clone_size: few; cdr3_aa: CASSVVAESYEQYF; cdr3_nt: TGTGCCAGCAGCGTAGTGGCGGAATCCTACGAGCAGTACTTC
d_call: NA; j_call: TRBJ2-1; v_call: TRBV20-1; clone_size: many; cdr3_aa: CSAREGGGGNEQFF; cdr3_nt: TGCAGTGCTAGGGAGGGGGGAGGAGGCAATGAGCAGTTCTTC
d_call: NA; j_call: TRBJ1-3; v_call: TRBV18; clone_size: few; cdr3_aa: CASSPWGNSGNTIYF; cdr3_nt: TGTGCCAGCTCACCATGGGGGAACTCTGGAAACACCATATATTTT
d_call: TRBD1; j_call: TRBJ2-1; v_call: TRBV20-1; clone_size: many; cdr3_aa: CSAVGQGKDNEQFF; cdr3_nt: TGCAGTGCTGTCGGACAGGGAAAGGACAATGAGCAGTTCTTC
d_call: TRBD1; j_call: TRBJ1-2; v_call: TRBV4-1; clone_size: NA; cdr3_aa: CASSQGQGYIYGYTF; cdr3_nt: TGCGCCAGCAGCCAAGGACAGGGATATATCTATGGCTACACCTTC
d_call: NA; j_call: TRBJ2-2; v_call: TRBV6-5; clone_size: few; cdr3_aa: CASSYSTTGELFF; cdr3_nt: TGTGCCAGCAGTTACTCGACCACCGGGGAGCTGTTTTTT
d_call: NA; j_call: TRBJ2-1; v_call: TRBV3-1; clone_size: many; cdr3_aa: CASSQGDRYNEQFF; cdr3_nt: TGTGCCAGCAGCCAAGGGGACCGATACAATGAGCAGTTCTTC
d_call: NA; j_call: TRBJ2-3; v_call: TRBV7-6; clone_size: NA; cdr3_aa: CASNTKPDTQYF; cdr3_nt: TGTGCCAGCAACACCAAGCCAGATACGCAGTATTTT
d_call: NA; j_call: TRBJ2-7; v_call: TRBV12-3/TRBV12-4; clone_size: few; cdr3_aa: CASSMTVPYEQYF; cdr3_nt: TGTGCCAGCAGCATGACTGTACCCTACGAGCAGTACTTC
d_call: TRBD2; j_call: TRBJ2-3; v_call: TRBV4-3; clone_size: few; cdr3_aa: CASSQDRTSGRLGGAQYF; cdr3_nt: TGCGCCAGCAGCCAAGATCGAACTAGCGGGAGGCTGGGGGGTGCGCAGTATTTT
d_call: NA; j_call: TRBJ1-1; v_call: TRBV5-5; clone_size: NA; cdr3_aa: CASSFLPGTTEAFF; cdr3_nt: TGTGCCAGCAGCTTCCTGCCTGGAACCACTGAAGCTTTCTTT
d_call: NA; j_call: TRBJ2-7; v_call: TRBV4-3; clone_size: many; cdr3_aa: CASSQEQWGEQYF; cdr3_nt: TGCGCCAGCAGCCAAGAACAATGGGGCGAGCAGTACTTC
d_call: NA; j_call: TRBJ2-1; v_call: TRBV7-2; clone_size: NA; cdr3_aa: CASSLVQGNNEQFF; cdr3_nt: TGTGCCAGCAGCTTAGTTCAAGGCAACAATGAGCAGTTCTTC
d_call: NA; j_call: TRBJ1-1; v_call: TRBV3-1; clone_size: few; cdr3_aa: CASSQATGGGTEAFF; cdr3_nt: TGTGCCAGCAGCCAAGCAACGGGGGGAGGCACTGAAGCTTTCTTT
d_call: TRBD2; j_call: TRBJ2-1; v_call: TRBV4-2; clone_size: NA; cdr3_aa: CASSQDQLAGGVEQFF; cdr3_nt: TGTGCCAGCAGCCAAGATCAACTAGCGGGAGGGGTGGAGCAGTTCTTC